The T cell receptor beta chain described here comes from a study of cytomegalovirus exposure and HLA in healthy donors. Method: immunoSEQ multiplex PCR; TCRdb's copy keeps in-frame clones and lacks some. The sample lists approximately 100,000 clones; 93% were seen once. CDR1 and CDR2 from the germline V gene are MGHRA and YSYEKL. V was clipped by 1 base and J by 1 base, with 10 bases between them. The CDR3 length is 15 residues. The origin of this receptor is a woman in her thirties in good health and CMV-seropositive. The chain carries TRBV4-1 and TRBJ2-5; D unclear. The sequenced sample was PBMCs. This CDR3 reads CASSQGPAPQETQYF. The CDR3 coding sequence is TGCGCCAGCAGCCAAGGTCCAGCGCCCCAAGAGACCCAGTACTTC.